The next 9 T cell receptor beta chains were all read from a single sample in a study of a mutant IDH1 vaccine in newly diagnosed glioma. Their antigens are not known. TCRdb's copy holds only in-frame clones and misses some; the assay was immunoSEQ multiplex PCR. The data contain around 80,000 clones, more than 80% of them singletons. Time point: week 23, last vaccination. In every dose of vaccine, 300 ug of mutant IDH1 20-mer peptide was given alongside topical imiquimod. Source: PBMCs, taken from a glioma patient whose treatment included an IDH1 peptide vaccine. The receptors come from a woman between 50 and 59 years old with glioma.

Written as DNA, the CDR3 is TGTGCCAGCAGTTATTCCGTCGGGCATACATCCTACGAGCAGTACTTC. It specifies CASSYSVGHTSYEQYF. The chain is built from TRBV6-5 and TRBJ2-7; D gene ambiguous. The V end lost 3 bases, the J end lost 1 base, and 16 bases lay between the germline ends. Per germline, CDR1 MNHEY and CDR2 SVGAGI. The CDR3 has 16 residues.

This chain joins TRBV7-2 and TRBJ1-4; D not resolved. V shed 5 bases and J shed 4 bases, with 17 bases lying between them. Germline assignment: CDR1 SGHTA and CDR2 FQGNSA. CDR3 size: 16 residues. CDR3 protein: CASSPQKGILNEKLFF. The CDR3 region has the DNA TGTGCCAGCAGCCCCCAGAAGGGCATCCTTAATGAAAAACTGTTTTTT.

This chain connects TRBV7-6 to TRBJ2-7; D remains unclear. Looked up from germline, CDR1 is SGHVS and CDR2 is FNYEAQ. The V end lost 5 bases, the J end lost 4 bases, and 12 bases lay between the germline ends. The CDR3 sequence is 13 residues long. The CDR3 sequence: CASSDRRSYEQYF. The CDR3 bases are TGTGCCAGCAGCGACCGACGGAGTTACGAGCAGTACTTC.

The chain recombines TRBV7-9 with TRBJ2-2, with a weak D call TRBD1 (6 bases). Trimming left V 2 bases short and J 6 bases short, with 13 bases between. This CDR3 spans 15 amino acids. CDR1 SEHNR and CDR2 FQNEAQ come from the germline V gene (reference sequence). The CDR3 sequence: CASSLIQGSSGELFF. The DNA of the CDR3 is TGTGCCAGCAGCTTAATACAGGGAAGCTCCGGGGAGCTGTTTTTT.

V usage is TRBV4-1 and J usage is TRBJ1-6, with D maybe TRBD1 (5 bases). CDR1 is MGHRA, CDR2 YSYEKL, per germline. V lost 4 bases, J lost 0 bases, and 13 bases lay in between. The CDR3 consists of 17 residues. The CDR3: CASSLRTGGSYNSPLHF. DNA of the CDR3: TGCGCCAGCAGCCTCAGGACTGGGGGCTCCTATAATTCACCCCTCCACTTT.

The J gene is TRBJ2-5, the V gene TRBV9, with D tentatively TRBD1 (6 bases). Germline CDR1 SGDLS, CDR2 YYNGEE. V lost 4 bases and J 1 base, leaving 11 bases between the germline ends. The CDR3 runs to 14 residues. For the CDR3, the DNA is TGTGCCAGCAGCCAAACAGGGCTCCAAGAGACCCAGTACTTC. It codes for CASSQTGLQETQYF.

The chain is built from TRBV5-1 and TRBJ1-5; TRBD1 agrees at 7 bases. The CDR3 sequence is 16 residues long. V shed 0 bases and J 7 bases; nucleotides not matched to a gene: 10. Germline values: CDR1 SGHRS, CDR2 YFSETQ. CDR3 coding DNA: TGCGCCAGCAGCTTGGGATCAGGGGGGCAAGAACAGCCCCAGCATTTT. Residues: CASSLGSGGQEQPQHF.

This sequence joins TRBV7-9 and TRBJ1-1, with a tentative D call TRBD1 (5 bases). The germline gives CDR1 SEHNR, CDR2 FQNEAQ (reference sequence). The CDR3 extends over 14 amino acids. V was shortened by 5 bases and J by 0 bases, with 10 bases between the two germline ends. The CDR3 DNA reads TGTGCCAGCAGCAAGGGACGTCTGAACACTGAAGCTTTCTTT. It translates to CASSKGRLNTEAFF.

This chain joins TRBV7-9 and TRBJ1-1, with 8 bases fitting TRBD1. There are 17 residues in the CDR3. The V and J ends lost 3 bases and 4 bases, in that order; junction bases with no gene match: 13. Germline V lookup: CDR1 SEHNR, CDR2 FQNEAQ (reference sequence). The CDR3 DNA follows: TGTGCCAGCAGCTTTGCCCCCCTTGGACAGGGAACCACTGAAGCTTTCTTT. Amino acid sequence: CASSFAPLGQGTTEAFF.